This T cell receptor beta chain was retrieved from a study of CD8 T cells in ankylosing spondylitis. Study observations and caveats: A motif of under ten highly homologous TCR beta variants was seen as apparently characteristic of ankylosing spondylitis blood. In reactive arthritis synovial fluid and blood, some motif variants had been reported before.

This clonotype was observed many times. Its cognate antigen is unknown. The germline V and J ends were trimmed by 2 bases and 0 bases, with 14 bases remaining between them. The CDR3 covers 17 residues. Germline V lookup: CDR1 SEHNR, CDR2 FQNEAQ (reference sequence). TCRdb passed the 5' RACE reads through MiXCR, listing each CDR3 protein once. The top ten hold 20% to 25% of the sample, which has hundreds of thousands of distinct CDR3 sequences, 8% to 11% seen once. The rearrangement links TRBV7-9 to TRBJ1-3, with a weak D call TRBD1 (6 bases). This TCR derives from a male donor with ankylosing spondylitis or in good health (not recorded which). Sequencing was done on a sample of blood, either unsorted or a sorted T cell fraction (not recorded which). As DNA, the CDR3 is TGTGCCAGCAGCTTACGGCAGGGGCTTTCCTCTGGAAACACCATATATTTT. Translating gives CASSLRQGLSSGNTIYF. Looking up the rest from reference TRBV7-9 and TRBJ1-3 gives the full variable domain: DTGVSQNPRHKITKRGQNVTFRCDPISEHNRLYWYRQTLGQGPEFLTYFQNEAQLEKSRLLSDRFSAERPKGSFSTLEIQRTEQGDSAMYLCASSLRQGLSSGNTIYFGEGSWLTVV.